This T cell receptor (beta chain) emerged from a study of blood T cell repertoires in COVID-19 (dated by TCRdb to the early 2020s). Study-wide context: Collaborator samples came from the United States, Italy and Spain and covered acute and convalescent phases of COVID-19. The material from the prospective study consisted of cDNA or gDNA derived from T cells, B-cell-depleted T cells, or PBMCs. Sample metadata almost always included a de-identified subject ID, COVID-19 status, age in years and sex. The repertoires were released in a freely available public database intended as a resource for research on the immune response to SARS-CoV-2. The samples were drawn from two sources: the first 160 participants of the ongoing ImmuneRACE study, and fewer than 1,500 subjects contributed by 6 global collaborators. HLA class I and class II types, where available, came from metadata supplied by the sample provider rather than from assay-based typing. The dataset comprised deeply sampled blood TCRbeta repertoires from subjects exposed to, actively infected with, or recovered from COVID-19. Paper-wide results and their limitations: The amount of clinical and demographic metadata varied by source and participant and was provided uncurated.

TCRbeta CDR3 regions were amplified from genomic DNA by means of the immunoSEQ Assay, a bias-controlled multiplex PCR. Turning to the authors' computational methods: Nucleated cell counts per sample were estimated from amplification of reference gene primers within the assay. To quantify the absolute abundance of each unique TCRbeta CDR3 rearrangement, sequence reads were collapsed and filtered. For each sample, productive Simpson clonality was calculated as the square root of Simpson's diversity index across productive rearrangements. TCRdb stores this immuneACCESS table with in-frame sequences only. Part of the clones is absent; in the studies checked, under half of the shortfall reflects unresolved V genes, and no reason is known for the rest. V, J and clone size were drawn from that table, and D and trimming were deduced from the DNA. Across this sample there are around 250,000 clones, with 80% to 90% seen only once. About 3.1% of the sample is in the top ten clones.

With respect to this clone: Its antigen is currently not known. No clone much larger than this one lies a single base away; base qualities are absent.

Enrolling through a virtual design, the prospective study's participants ranged in age from roughly 18 to 90 years and lived across roughly 24 United States geographic areas. To assign participants to cohorts, the prospective study relied on clinical history that participants themselves reported in a screening survey and a study questionnaire. Exposed participants had been in contact with someone with a PCR-confirmed or clinician-diagnosed COVID-19 case within 2 weeks of study entry. Each participant in the prospective study had whole blood, serum and a nasopharyngeal or oropharyngeal swab collected by mobile phlebotomists. Participants in the prospective study had the option to provide additional blood draws and questionnaires over an approximately 2-month period. Before DNA extraction, prospective study blood samples were shipped either frozen or at room temperature. Sequencing was performed on PBMCs or T cells enriched from blood (not recorded which). The source of this sequence is a woman in her thirties or forties who had been exposed to COVID-19.

The CDR3 sequence is CASSLTQTGNTIYF. The nucleotides read TGTGCCAGCAGCTTAACACAGACTGGAAACACCATATATTTT. The V and J genes are TRBV7-6 and TRBJ1-3, with the D gene not confidently named. The CDR3 measures 14 amino acids from cysteine to phenylalanine. Solely the CDR3 DNA is kept, with 42 bases framed from the first base. According to the germline V gene, CDR1 reads SGHVS and CDR2 reads FNYEAQ. V was cut back by 2 bases and J by 2 bases, leaving a gap of 7 bases between them.